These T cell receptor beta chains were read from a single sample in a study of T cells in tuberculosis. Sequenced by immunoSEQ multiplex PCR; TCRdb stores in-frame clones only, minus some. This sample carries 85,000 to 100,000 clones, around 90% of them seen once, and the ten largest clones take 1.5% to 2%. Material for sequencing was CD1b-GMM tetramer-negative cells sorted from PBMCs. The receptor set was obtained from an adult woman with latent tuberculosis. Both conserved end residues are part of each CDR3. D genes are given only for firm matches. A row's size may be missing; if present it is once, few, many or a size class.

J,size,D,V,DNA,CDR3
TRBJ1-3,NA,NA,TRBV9,TGTGCCAGCAGCGCACACCTGAAGGGGCCTGGAAACACCATATATTTT,CASSAHLKGPGNTIYF
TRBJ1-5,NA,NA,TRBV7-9,TGTGCCAGCAGCTCTAAGCCGGGACATCTCCATTTT,CASSSKPGHLHF
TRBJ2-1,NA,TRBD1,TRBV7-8,TGTGCCAGCAGCTCCAAGACAGGGATACCCTACAATGAGCAGTTCTTC,CASSSKTGIPYNEQFF
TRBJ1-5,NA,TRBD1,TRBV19,TGTGCCAGTGGTGACAGGGATCAGCCCCAGCATTTT,CASGDRDQPQHF
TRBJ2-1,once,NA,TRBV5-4,TGTGCCAGCAGCCACGATCCGAGCAATGAGCAGTTCTTC,CASSHDPSNEQFF
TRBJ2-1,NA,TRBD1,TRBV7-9,TGTGCCAGCAGTGGAAGCCGGGACAGGGTTAACAATGAGCAGTTCTTC,CASSGSRDRVNNEQFF
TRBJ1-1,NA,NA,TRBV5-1,TGCACCAGCAGCTTGGGAGGCCGGAGGAACACTGAAGCTTTCTTT,CTSSLGGRRNTEAFF
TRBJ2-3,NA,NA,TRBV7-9,TGTGCCAGCGGGCCAGGCACAGATACGCAGTATTTT,CASGPGTDTQYF
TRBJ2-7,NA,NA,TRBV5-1,TGCGCCAGCAGCTCCTCCCCCTCCTACGGGCAGTACTTC,CASSSSPSYGQYF
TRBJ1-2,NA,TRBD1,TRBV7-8,TGTGCCAGCAGCCCATTAAACAGGGGAGCGAACTATGGCTACACCTTC,CASSPLNRGANYGYTF
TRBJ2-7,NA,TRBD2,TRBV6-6,TGTGCCAGCAGCGGACTAGCGGGGGCCTCCTACGAGCAGTACTTC,CASSGLAGASYEQYF
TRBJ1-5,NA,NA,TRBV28,TGTGCCAGCAGTTCGACAGCGATCAATCAGCCCCAGCATTTT,CASSSTAINQPQHF
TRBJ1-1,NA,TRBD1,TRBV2,TGTGCCAGCAGTGACGGGACAGGGGGGACTGAAGCTTTCTTT,CASSDGTGGTEAFF
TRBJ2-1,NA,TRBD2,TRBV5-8,TGTGCCAGCAGCGTGGGACTAGCGGGGGGGAGATACAATGAGCAGTTCTTC,CASSVGLAGGRYNEQFF
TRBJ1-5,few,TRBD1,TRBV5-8,TGTGCCAGCAGCCTCAGGGGGCAGGGTCAGCCCCAGCATTTT,CASSLRGQGQPQHF
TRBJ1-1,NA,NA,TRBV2,TGTGCCAGCAGCGCCCTCGGGGGGGCGAGTGAAGCTTTCTTT,CASSALGGASEAFF
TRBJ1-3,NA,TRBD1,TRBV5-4,TGTGCCAGCAGCCCAGGACAGGGGGCGGCTGGAAACACCATATATTTT,CASSPGQGAAGNTIYF
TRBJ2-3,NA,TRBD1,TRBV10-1,TGCGCCAGCAGTGTAGGACGCGGGGGACAGGGATTTGCAGATACGCAGTATTTT,CASSVGRGGQGFADTQYF
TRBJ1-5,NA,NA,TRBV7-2,TGTGCCAGCAGCTTAGCGGCAGGGGAGGGCCAGCCCCAGCATTTT,CASSLAAGEGQPQHF
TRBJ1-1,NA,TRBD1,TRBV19,TGTGCCAGTCGGGACAGGGAAGTTGAAGCTTTCTTT,CASRDREVEAFF
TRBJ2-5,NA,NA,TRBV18,TGTGCCAGCTCACCGCGCGCTCCGAAGCAGTACTTC,CASSPRAPKQYF
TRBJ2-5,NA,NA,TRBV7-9,TGTGCCAGCAGACTGGACGGGGGGCGAGAGACCCAGTACTTC,CASRLDGGRETQYF
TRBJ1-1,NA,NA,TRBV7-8,TGTGCCAGCAGCCCCCTGGTAGGAGGGGTCCTCACACCGTGGGGAGCTTTCTTT,CASSPLVGGVLTPWGAFF
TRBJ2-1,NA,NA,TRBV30,TGTGCCTGGAGTGTACGGGTAGCGCGAAATGAGCAGTTCTTC,CAWSVRVARNEQFF
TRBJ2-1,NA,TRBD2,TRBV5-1,TGCGCCAGCAGCTTGGCGGGGGGAACTTACAATGAGCAGTTCTTC,CASSLAGGTYNEQFF
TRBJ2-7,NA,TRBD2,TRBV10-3,TGTGCCATCAGTGAGCCTAGGGCTAGCGGATCCTACGAGCAGTACTTC,CAISEPRASGSYEQYF